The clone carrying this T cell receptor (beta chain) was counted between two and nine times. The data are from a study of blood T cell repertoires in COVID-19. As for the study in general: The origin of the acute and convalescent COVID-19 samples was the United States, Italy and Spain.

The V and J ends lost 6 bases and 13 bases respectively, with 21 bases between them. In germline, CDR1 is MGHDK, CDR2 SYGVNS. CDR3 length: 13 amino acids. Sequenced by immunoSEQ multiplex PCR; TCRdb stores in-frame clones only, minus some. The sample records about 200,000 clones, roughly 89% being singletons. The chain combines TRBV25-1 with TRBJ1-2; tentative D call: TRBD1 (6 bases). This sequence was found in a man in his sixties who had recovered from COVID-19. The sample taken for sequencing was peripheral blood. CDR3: CASSREGHTGSTF. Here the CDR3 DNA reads TGTGCCAGCAGCCGCGAGGGCCACACAGGGTCCACCTTC.